The present T cell receptor beta chain was sequenced within a study of blood T cell repertoires in COVID-19. The data were produced by immunoSEQ multiplex PCR, yet TCRdb's version contains in-frame clones alone and is incomplete. The data show under 150,000 clones, approximately 90% seen once. V was shortened by 3 bases and J by 8 bases, with 11 bases between the two germline ends. Germline V gene data show CDR1 as KGHSH and CDR2 as LQKENI. This CDR3 is 14 amino acids long. The receptor was derived from a man aged 50-59 years with active or convalescent COVID-19. The chain carries TRBV18 and TRBJ1-6; D may be TRBD1 (6 bases). The sequencing input was peripheral blood. The DNA for the CDR3 is TGTGCCAGCTCACCTGGGGGGGGCGATTCACCCCTCCACTTT. Translating gives CASSPGGGDSPLHF.